This T cell receptor (beta chain) was recovered during a study of STAT3 mutations in large granular lymphocyte leukemia. Study results and caveats: Every T-cell large granular lymphocyte leukemia patient had at least one immunodominant TCR beta clonotype. Clonal expansion was inferred from other time points because no sample existed at each clone's first appearance.

The protocol was immunoSEQ multiplex PCR, while the TCRdb copy is restricted to in-frame clones and leaves out a portion. There are 9,500 to 13,000 clones in the sample; 45% to 65% occur only once, and roughly 8.8% lies in the top ten. Comment on this clone: Its antigen is still unknown.

This CDR3 is built from 13 residues. CDR1 and CDR2 from the germline V gene are MNHNS and SASEGT. V dropped 6 bases and J dropped 5; count of bases not matched to a gene: 1. The sample was peripheral blood mononuclear cells. The TCR originated in a boy aged 10-17 years with T-cell large granular lymphocyte leukemia. Some clones in this sample may be carry-over from other donors' samples. This sequence joins TRBV6-1 and TRBJ1-5; 10 nucleotides agree with TRBD1. The CDR3 nucleotides read TGTGCCAGCAGCGGGACAGGGGATCAGCCCCAGCATTTT. Amino acids: CASSGTGDQPQHF.